One and the same sample provided the 3 T cell receptor beta chains below, sequenced in a study of CD4+ T cells in melanoma. Method: immunoSEQ multiplex PCR; TCRdb's copy keeps in-frame clones and lacks some. The data contain about 10,000 clones, roughly 60% of them singletons. Sequenced material: cells from a culture (not recorded whether cultured in vitro). These receptor sequences come from a human donor with melanoma.

There are a few counts of this clone. CDR3 sequence reads: CASSLKGTGELFF. The DNA of the CDR3 is TGCGCCAGCAGCTTGAAAGGCACCGGGGAGCTGTTTTTT. V usage is TRBV5-1 and J usage is TRBJ2-2, with no clear D. Germline-derived CDR1 and CDR2 are SGHRS and YFSETQ. V was clipped by 1 base and J by 4 bases, with 5 bases between them. The CDR3 extends over 13 amino acids.

The CDR3 DNA follows: TGTGCCAGCAAAGAAACCGGGACATACGACTATGGCTACACCTTC. Protein: CASKETGTYDYGYTF. The chain recombines TRBV6-5 with TRBJ1-2; D is perhaps TRBD1 (6 bases). Per the germline V gene, CDR1 is MNHEY and CDR2 is SVGAGI. The CDR3 contains 15 residues. The germline V and J ends were trimmed by 7 bases and 3 bases, with 18 bases remaining between them.

This chain connects TRBV7-9 to TRBJ2-2; D not resolved. CDR1 and CDR2 (germline): SEHNR, FQNEAQ (reference sequence). V was cut by 8 bases and J by 5 bases, with 21 bases left in between. There are 16 residues in the CDR3. The CDR3 nucleotides are TGTGCCAGCGTGGGCAGCCCAACCTTAGGGACCGGGGAGCTGTTTTTT. It specifies CASVGSPTLGTGELFF.